Below, 28 T cell receptor beta chains from the same sample are listed, as sequenced in a study of T cells after yellow fever vaccination. TCRdb called the 5' RACE reads again in MiXCR, with one record for every CDR3 protein. The sample lists nearly 350,000 distinct CDR3 sequences; 8.1% were seen once. This sample comprised PBMCs, obtained around 45 days after the first yellow fever vaccination. The source of these receptors is a young man who received the YFV17D yellow fever vaccine.

On this clonotype itself: A much larger clone differs from this one at a single base, so this may be a read error. The chain carries TRBV20-1 and TRBJ1-4, with D hard to call. With 1 base removed from V and 1 base from J, the gap between germline ends came to 4 bases. The CDR3 runs 13 residues. Germline lookup yields CDR1 DFQATT and CDR2 SNEGSKA (reference sequence). The CDR3 nucleotides read TGCAGTGCTAGAGGCGGAACTAATGAAAAACTGTTTTTT. Amino acid sequence: CSARGGTNEKLFF.

The rearrangement uses TRBV4-1 and TRBJ2-4; 16 nucleotides align to TRBD2. Germline assignment: CDR1 MGHRA and CDR2 YSYEKL. The CDR3 has 18 amino acids. The J segment lost 0 bases and the V segment lost 4 bases, leaving 3 bases of the junction unmatched. The CDR3 region has the DNA TGCGCCAGCAGCCCGGGACTAGCGGGGGGGGTAGCCAAAAACATTCAGTACTTC. It translates to CASSPGLAGGVAKNIQYF.

This clonotype has more than one count but fewer than ten. The rearrangement uses TRBV4-2 and TRBJ2-2; the D is unclear. CDR1 and CDR2 (germline): LGHNA, YNFKEQ. The CDR3 loop spans 13 amino acids. The V end was cut by 0 bases, the J end by 6 bases, with 5 bases between. The CDR3 DNA is TGTGCCAGCAGCCAAGATGCCTCCGGGGAGCTGTTTTTT. Its translation is CASSQDASGELFF.

This clonotype was seen more than once but under ten times. The gene calls are TRBV5-1 and TRBJ2-1; maybe TRBD2 (5 bases). Germline CDR1 SGHRS, CDR2 YFSETQ. Trimming shortened V by 3 bases and J by 8 bases, and 12 bases separated the two germline ends. This CDR3 comprises 13 residues. The CDR3 loop reads CASSSDEGDEQFF. The CDR3 nucleotides are TGCGCCAGCAGCTCTGACGAGGGTGATGAGCAGTTCTTC.

The genes are TRBV7-2 and TRBJ1-1; 7 bases align to TRBD1. V shed 5 bases, J shed 4 bases, and the junction held 10 bases outside the gene matches. Germline V gives CDR1 SGHTA, CDR2 FQGNSA. CDR3 size: 15 residues. CDR3: CASSQTGRGTTEAFF. DNA of the CDR3: TGTGCCAGCAGCCAGACAGGGCGAGGGACCACTGAAGCTTTCTTT.

This clonotype was observed a handful of times. CDR3 residues: CASSLSGRVWNTEAFF. The CDR3 DNA reads TGTGCCAGCAGTTTGTCAGGGAGGGTCTGGAACACTGAAGCTTTCTTT. The chain employs TRBV28 and TRBJ1-1; D may be TRBD1 (5 bases). Germline V lookup: CDR1 MDHEN, CDR2 SYDVKM. Trimming pared 3 bases from V and 1 base from J, leaving 15 bases between. This CDR3 contains 16 residues.

This clonotype has ten or more counts. The CDR3 nucleotides read TGCGCCAGCAGCTTGTCCCTGGGGGCTGAAGCTTTCTTT. Its protein is CASSLSLGAEAFF. This chain joins TRBV5-1 and TRBJ1-1, with D possibly matching TRBD1 (5 bases). CDR1 SGHRS and CDR2 YFSETQ come from the germline V gene. The CDR3 is made up of 13 amino acids. Trimming removed 1 base from V and 6 bases from J, with 10 bases in between.

Many counts were recorded for this clonotype. The chain carries TRBV5-1 and TRBJ1-2; 7 bases match TRBD1. Trimming cost V 4 bases and J 4 bases; bases outside gene matches: 10. Germline values: CDR1 SGHRS, CDR2 YFSETQ. This CDR3 is 15 amino acids long. The CDR3 sequence: CASSVTGLKSYGYTF. DNA for the CDR3: TGCGCCAGCAGCGTGACAGGGTTGAAGAGCTATGGCTACACCTTC. Drawing the rest from reference TRBV5-1 and TRBJ1-2, the complete variable domain is KAGVTQTPRYLIKTRGQQVTLSCSPISGHRSVSWYQQTPGQGLQFLFEYFSETQRNKGNFPGRFSGRQFSNSRSEMNVSTLELGDSALYLCASSVTGLKSYGYTFGSGTRLTVV.

There are a few counts of this clonotype. V gene TRBV12-3 or TRBV12-4 combines with J gene TRBJ2-7; no definite D call. V was clipped by 6 bases and J by 2 bases, with 14 bases between them. CDR3 length equals 14 residues. CDR3 sequence: CASSLSPVTYEQYF. For the CDR3, the DNA is TGTGCCAGCAGCCTAAGTCCGGTTACCTACGAGCAGTACTTC.

This clonotype appeared a few times. The junction departs from the called germline gene at one end, perhaps through a read error. The rearrangement joins TRBV7-7 to TRBJ2-3; 13 bases match TRBD2. This CDR3 comprises 15 residues. In germline, CDR1 is SSHAT, CDR2 FNYEAQ (reference sequence). The chain's CDR3 is CASSPGTSGAGTQYF. Written as DNA, the CDR3 is TGTGCTAGCAGCCCCGGGACTAGCGGGGCAGGTACGCAGTATTTT.

In its sample, this clonotype was seen a few times. The V call is TRBV4-3, the J call TRBJ1-5; D unresolved. CDR3 length equals 15 residues. Trimming pared 1 base from V and 6 bases from J, leaving 13 bases between. Germline CDR1 is LGHNA and CDR2 is YSLEER. The CDR3: CASSQGWSVGQPQHF. For the CDR3, the DNA is TGCGCCAGCAGCCAAGGCTGGTCTGTCGGTCAGCCCCAGCATTTT.

Only a few counts were recorded for this clonotype. CDR3 residues: CASSSLAGVPDEQFF. The DNA for the CDR3 is TGTGCCAGCAGTTCGCTAGCGGGGGTCCCTGATGAGCAGTTCTTC. The chain recombines TRBV6-5 with TRBJ2-1; 10 positions agree with TRBD2. Germline loops: CDR1 MNHEY, CDR2 SVGAGI. There are 15 residues in the CDR3. After removal of 4 bases from V and 8 bases from J, the junction contained 8 bases not matched to a gene.

This clonotype was seen only a few times. The chain combines TRBV7-8 with TRBJ2-2; 8 bases line up with TRBD2. CDR3 length equals 16 residues. V was pared by 5 bases and J by 3 bases, with 8 bases of the junction left unmatched. Germline V gene data show CDR1 as SGHVS and CDR2 as FQNEAQ. CDR3 bases: TGTGCCAGCAGCCCGGAGACTAGCGTGTACACCGGGGAGCTGTTTTTT. Encoded protein: CASSPETSVYTGELFF.

This clonotype was seen a few times. This chain links TRBV7-2 with TRBJ2-1, with D unclear. V lost 3 bases to trimming and J lost 2 bases, with 5 bases between them. Per germline, CDR1 SGHTA and CDR2 FQGNSA. The CDR3 has 13 amino acids. CDR3 in DNA: TGTGCCAGCAGCTTCCAACCCTACAATGAGCAGTTCTTC. This sequence encodes CASSFQPYNEQFF.

This clonotype came up many times. This chain joins TRBV27 and TRBJ1-2; 7 nucleotides match TRBD1. This CDR3 region has 13 residues. V dropped 7 bases and J dropped 2; count of bases not matched to a gene: 4. From germline, CDR1 is MNHEY and CDR2 SMNVEV (reference sequence). CDR3 sequence: CASTRGQNYGYTF. The CDR3 DNA is TGTGCCAGCACCAGGGGACAGAACTATGGCTACACCTTC.

Here the CDR3 DNA reads TGCAGTGCTAGAGCTAGCGGGGCCCGTCTAACCCAAGAGACCCAGTACTTC. This sequence encodes CSARASGARLTQETQYF. The chain carries TRBV20-1 and TRBJ2-5, with 9 bases lining up with TRBD2. From germline, CDR1 is DFQATT and CDR2 SNEGSKA (reference sequence). Trimming cost V 1 base and J 1 base; bases outside gene matches: 10. The CDR3 is made up of 17 amino acids.

The sample holds many counts of this clonotype. The V and J genes are TRBV5-1 and TRBJ2-5; D unresolved. Germline-derived CDR1 and CDR2 are SGHRS and YFSETQ. This CDR3 has 12 amino acids. The V end lost 2 bases, the J end lost 1 base, and 3 bases lay between the germline ends. This CDR3 reads CASSFFQETQYF. The DNA for the CDR3 is TGCGCCAGCAGCTTTTTCCAAGAGACCCAGTACTTC.

V gene TRBV2 combines with J gene TRBJ1-5, with TRBD1 identical over 8 bases. The germline V gene encodes CDR1 SNHLY and CDR2 FYNNEI. CDR3 size: 16 residues. V gave up 4 bases and J gave up 4 bases; unmatched junction bases: 9. CDR3 residues: CASSGWDRRLNQPQHF. CDR3 DNA sequence: TGTGCCAGCAGTGGTTGGGACAGGAGACTTAATCAGCCCCAGCATTTT.

This clonotype was counted a few times. The V gene is TRBV4-3, the J gene TRBJ2-3, with TRBD2 matching over 10 bases. V was clipped by 3 bases and J by 3 bases; unmatched bases: 6. Germline-derived CDR1 and CDR2 are LGHNA and YSLEER. The CDR3 consists of 16 residues. The CDR3 reads CASSQERGGGTDTQYF. The CDR3 nucleotides are TGCGCCAGCAGCCAGGAGCGGGGGGGAGGTACAGATACGCAGTATTTT.

On this clonotype itself: The germline gene is not matched at one end of the junction; a read error may be the cause. V is TRBV15 and J is TRBJ1-3; 7 bases fit TRBD1. Germline V gene lookup returns CDR1 LNHNV and CDR2 YYDKDF (reference sequence). There are 15 residues in the CDR3. The CDR3: CATSLLLGQTDAIYF. The CDR3 DNA reads TGTGCCACCAGCCTACTCTTGGGACAGACCGACGCCATTTATTTT.

This clonotype was recorded a few times. The CDR3 reads CASSSQQTQETQYF. CDR3 DNA: TGCGCCAGCAGCTCCCAACAGACGCAAGAGACCCAGTACTTC. The chain joins TRBV5-1 to TRBJ2-5, with no clear D. This CDR3 has 14 amino acids. The germline V and J ends were trimmed by 3 bases and 2 bases, with 11 bases remaining between them. Germline values: CDR1 SGHRS, CDR2 YFSETQ.

The chain carries TRBV19 and TRBJ2-5; D is perhaps TRBD1 or TRBD2 (5 bases each). The CDR3 sequence is 15 residues long. Germline-derived CDR1 and CDR2 are LNHDA and SQIVND (reference sequence). V lost 0 bases to trimming and J lost 2 bases, with 10 bases between them. The CDR3 bases are TGTGCCAGTAGTATAGAGGGACGTTTTCAAGAGACCCAGTACTTC. Its translation is CASSIEGRFQETQYF.

This clonotype was detected a few times. CDR3: CASSYSGQYNSPLHF. The DNA of the CDR3 is TGTGCCAGCAGTTACTCCGGACAGTATAATTCACCCCTCCACTTT. The genes are TRBV6-5 and TRBJ1-6; tentatively, D is TRBD1 (6 bases). CDR1 and CDR2 from the germline V gene are MNHEY and SVGAGI. The CDR3 loop spans 15 amino acids. With 0 bases removed from V and 4 bases from J, the gap between germline ends came to 7 bases.

The chain has TRBV27 and TRBJ2-3, with 12 positions matching TRBD2. Germline-derived CDR1 and CDR2 are MNHEY and SMNVEV (reference sequence). The CDR3 covers 19 residues. V was clipped by 1 base and J by 0 bases; unmatched bases: 8. This chain's CDR3 is CASSLLPGLAGTSTDTQYF. The CDR3 DNA reads TGTGCCAGCAGTTTATTACCTGGACTAGCGGGGACTAGCACAGATACGCAGTATTTT.

This clonotype was observed many times. The rearrangement links TRBV4-1 to TRBJ1-5, with D hard to call. The CDR3 covers 15 residues. Germline V lookup: CDR1 MGHRA, CDR2 YSYEKL. The V end lost 2 bases, the J end lost 8 bases, and 16 bases lay between the germline ends. Here the CDR3 DNA reads TGCGCCAGCAGCCAAAAATTTGCTATTGCGGAGCCCCAGCATTTT. It yields the protein CASSQKFAIAEPQHF.

This clonotype came up a few times. This rearrangement joins TRBV18 to TRBJ2-3; D possibly matches TRBD1 or TRBD2 (5 bases each). This CDR3 is built from 15 residues. V shed 3 bases and J shed 3 bases, with 13 bases lying between them. The germline V gene has CDR1 KGHSH and CDR2 LQKENI. CDR3 region: CASSPTGQLTDTQYF. In DNA, the CDR3 is TGTGCCAGCTCACCGACGGGGCAGTTGACAGATACGCAGTATTTT.

The chain joins TRBV7-8 to TRBJ2-1, with no clear D. This CDR3 has 15 amino acids. With 1 base removed from V and 8 bases from J, the gap between germline ends came to 15 bases. The germline gives CDR1 SGHVS, CDR2 FQNEAQ. CDR3 DNA sequence: TGTGCCAGCAGCTTAGTGTCCCCGGGCGGCGATGAGCAGTTCTTC. It translates to CASSLVSPGGDEQFF.

CDR3 residues: CSASRDAPRGGYTF. CDR3 DNA: TGCAGTGCTAGCCGGGACGCTCCCCGGGGTGGCTACACCTTC. The J gene is TRBJ1-2, the V gene TRBV20-1; perhaps TRBD1 as D (5 bases). Germline V gene sequence: CDR1 DFQATT, CDR2 SNEGSKA (reference sequence). The V gene lost 3 bases and the J gene lost 7 bases, with 18 bases spanning the gap. This CDR3 has 14 residues.